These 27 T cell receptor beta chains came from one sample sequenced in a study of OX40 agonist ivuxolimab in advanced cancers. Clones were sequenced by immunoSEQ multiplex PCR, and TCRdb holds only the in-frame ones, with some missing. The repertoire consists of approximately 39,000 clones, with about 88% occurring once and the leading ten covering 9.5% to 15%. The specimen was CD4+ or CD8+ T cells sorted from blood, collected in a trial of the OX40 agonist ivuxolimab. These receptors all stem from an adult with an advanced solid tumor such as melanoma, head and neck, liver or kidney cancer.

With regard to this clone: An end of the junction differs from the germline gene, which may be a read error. CDR3 bases: TGTGCCTGGAGTGTAACAGGCAATAAGCAGTTCTTC. Amino acids: CAWSVTGNKQFF. The V call is TRBV30, the J call TRBJ2-1, with D tentatively TRBD1 (5 bases). CDR1 is GTSNPN, CDR2 SVGIG, per germline (reference sequence). The CDR3 length is 12 residues.

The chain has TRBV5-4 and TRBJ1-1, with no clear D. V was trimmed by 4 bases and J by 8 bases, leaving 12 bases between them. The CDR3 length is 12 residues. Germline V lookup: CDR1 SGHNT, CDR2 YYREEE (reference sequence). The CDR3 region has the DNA TGTGCCAGCAGCATGGAAGAGACAGAAGCTTTCTTT. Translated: CASSMEETEAFF.

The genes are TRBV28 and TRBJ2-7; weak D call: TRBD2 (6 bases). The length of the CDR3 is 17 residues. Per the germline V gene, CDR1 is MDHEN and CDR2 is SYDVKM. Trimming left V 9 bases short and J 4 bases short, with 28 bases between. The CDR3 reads CASQIQGMGTGGYEQYF. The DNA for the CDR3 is TGTGCCAGTCAAATTCAAGGGATGGGGACTGGAGGTTACGAGCAGTACTTC.

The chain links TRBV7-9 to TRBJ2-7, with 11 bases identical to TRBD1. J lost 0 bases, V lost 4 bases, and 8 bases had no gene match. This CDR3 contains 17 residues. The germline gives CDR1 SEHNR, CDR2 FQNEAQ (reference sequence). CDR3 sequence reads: CASSSPRGQGVSYEQYF. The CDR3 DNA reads TGTGCCAGCAGCTCCCCTAGGGGACAGGGGGTCTCCTACGAGCAGTACTTC.

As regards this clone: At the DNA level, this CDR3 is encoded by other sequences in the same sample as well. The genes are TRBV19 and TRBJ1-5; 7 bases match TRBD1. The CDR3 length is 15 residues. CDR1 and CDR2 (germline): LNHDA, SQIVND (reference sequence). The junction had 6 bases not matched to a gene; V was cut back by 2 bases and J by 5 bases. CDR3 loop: CASSIWGRGDQPQHF. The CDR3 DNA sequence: TGTGCCAGTAGTATATGGGGCAGGGGGGATCAGCCCCAGCATTTT.

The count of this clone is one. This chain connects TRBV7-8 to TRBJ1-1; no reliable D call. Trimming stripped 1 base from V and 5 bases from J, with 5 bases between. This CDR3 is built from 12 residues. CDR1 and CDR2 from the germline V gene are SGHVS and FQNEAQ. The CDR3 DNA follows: TGTGCCAGCAGCTTAGGATGGACTGAAGCTTTCTTT. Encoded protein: CASSLGWTEAFF.

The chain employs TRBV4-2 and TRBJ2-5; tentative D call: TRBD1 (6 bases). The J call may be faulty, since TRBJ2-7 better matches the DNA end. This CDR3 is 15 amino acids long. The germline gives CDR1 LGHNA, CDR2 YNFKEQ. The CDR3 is CASSVGTTGNYEQYF. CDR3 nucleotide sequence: TGTGCCAGCAGCGTAGGAACGACAGGAAACTACGAGCAGTACTTC.

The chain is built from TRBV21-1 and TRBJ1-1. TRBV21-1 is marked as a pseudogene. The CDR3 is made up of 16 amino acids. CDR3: CASSKAAGRQNTEAFF. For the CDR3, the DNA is TGTGCCAGCAGCAAAGCTGCGGGACGGCAGAACACTGAAGCTTTCTTT.

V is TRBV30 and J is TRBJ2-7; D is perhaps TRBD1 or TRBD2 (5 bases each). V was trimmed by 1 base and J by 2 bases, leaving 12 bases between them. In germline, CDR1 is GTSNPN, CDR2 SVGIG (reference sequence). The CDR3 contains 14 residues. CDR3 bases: TGTGCCTGGAGTGACGGGGACGTCGCCTACGAGCAGTACTTC. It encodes CAWSDGDVAYEQYF.

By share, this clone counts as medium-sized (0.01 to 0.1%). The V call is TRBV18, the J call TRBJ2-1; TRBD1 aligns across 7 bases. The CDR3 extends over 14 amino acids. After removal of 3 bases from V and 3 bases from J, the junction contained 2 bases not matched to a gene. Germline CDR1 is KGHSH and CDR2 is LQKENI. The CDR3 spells CASSPTGFYNEQFF. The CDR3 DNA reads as TGTGCCAGCTCACCGACAGGGTTCTACAATGAGCAGTTCTTC.

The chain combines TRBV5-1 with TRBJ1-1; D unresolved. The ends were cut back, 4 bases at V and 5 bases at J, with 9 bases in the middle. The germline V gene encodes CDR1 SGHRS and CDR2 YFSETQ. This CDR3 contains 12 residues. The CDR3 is CASSPGLTEAFF. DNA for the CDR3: TGCGCCAGCAGCCCCGGACTAACTGAAGCTTTCTTT.

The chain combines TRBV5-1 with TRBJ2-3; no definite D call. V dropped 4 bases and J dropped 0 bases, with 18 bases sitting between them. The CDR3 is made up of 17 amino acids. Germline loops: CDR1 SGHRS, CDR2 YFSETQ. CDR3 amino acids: CASSLLERPSSTDTQYF. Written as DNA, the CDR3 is TGCGCCAGCAGCCTACTCGAAAGGCCCTCTAGCACAGATACGCAGTATTTT.

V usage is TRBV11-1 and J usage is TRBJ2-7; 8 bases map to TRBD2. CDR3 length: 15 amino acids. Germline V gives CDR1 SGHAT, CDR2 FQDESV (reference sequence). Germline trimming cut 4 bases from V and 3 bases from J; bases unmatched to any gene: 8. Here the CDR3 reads CASSSLAGTVYEQYF. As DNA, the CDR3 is TGTGCCAGCAGCTCCTTAGCGGGAACTGTCTACGAGCAGTACTTC.

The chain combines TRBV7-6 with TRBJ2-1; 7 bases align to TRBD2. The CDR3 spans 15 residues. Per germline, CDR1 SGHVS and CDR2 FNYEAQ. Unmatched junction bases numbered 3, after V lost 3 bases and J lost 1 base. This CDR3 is CASSLRERSYNEQFF. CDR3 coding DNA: TGTGCCAGCAGCTTGCGGGAGCGTTCCTACAATGAGCAGTTCTTC.

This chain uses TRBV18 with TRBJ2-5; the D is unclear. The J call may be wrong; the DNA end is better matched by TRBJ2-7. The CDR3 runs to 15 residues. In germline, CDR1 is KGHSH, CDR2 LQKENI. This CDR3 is CASSPPGSTPYEQYF. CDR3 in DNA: TGTGCCAGCTCACCACCGGGGTCAACCCCCTACGAGCAGTACTTC.

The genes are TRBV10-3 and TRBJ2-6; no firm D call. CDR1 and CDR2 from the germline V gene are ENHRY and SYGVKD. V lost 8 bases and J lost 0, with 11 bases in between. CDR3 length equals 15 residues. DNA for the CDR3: TGTGCCATCCTGATAGACACCTCTGGGGCCAACGTCCTGACTTTC. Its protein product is CAILIDTSGANVLTF.

The CDR3, as DNA: TGTGCCAGCAGCGTCGGGACTTCTGGAAACACCATATATTTT. Translating gives CASSVGTSGNTIYF. The chain employs TRBV9 and TRBJ1-3; D is possibly TRBD1 (5 bases). This CDR3 spans 14 amino acids. V was trimmed by 2 bases and J by 1 base, leaving 7 bases between them. Germline V gene sequence: CDR1 SGDLS, CDR2 YYNGEE.

Here the CDR3 DNA reads TGCGCCAGCAGCTTCTGGGAGACCCATGAGGAGACCCAGTACTTC. Its protein product is CASSFWETHEETQYF. The chain combines TRBV5-1 with TRBJ2-5; D may be TRBD2 (5 bases). Trimming took off 2 bases at V and 5 bases at J, with 16 bases between the two ends. This CDR3 contains 15 residues. Germline V lookup: CDR1 SGHRS, CDR2 YFSETQ.

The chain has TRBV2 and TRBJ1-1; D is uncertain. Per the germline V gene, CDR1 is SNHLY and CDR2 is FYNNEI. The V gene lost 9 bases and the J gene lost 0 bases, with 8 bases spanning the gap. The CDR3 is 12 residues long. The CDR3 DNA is TGTGCCAGGTTAGCAGTGAACACTGAAGCTTTCTTT. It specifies CARLAVNTEAFF.

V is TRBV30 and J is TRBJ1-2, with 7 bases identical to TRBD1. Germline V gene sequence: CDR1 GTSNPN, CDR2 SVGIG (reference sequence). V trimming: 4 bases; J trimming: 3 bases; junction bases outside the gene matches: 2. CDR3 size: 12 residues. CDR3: CAWTGGDYGYTF. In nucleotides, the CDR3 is TGTGCCTGGACAGGGGGGGACTATGGCTACACCTTC.

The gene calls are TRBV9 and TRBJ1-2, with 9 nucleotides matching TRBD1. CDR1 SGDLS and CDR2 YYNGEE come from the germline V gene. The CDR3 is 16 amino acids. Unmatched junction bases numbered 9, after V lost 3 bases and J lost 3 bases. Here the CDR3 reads CASSEKDRGYHYGYTF. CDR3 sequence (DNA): TGTGCCAGCAGCGAGAAGGACAGGGGTTATCACTATGGCTACACCTTC.

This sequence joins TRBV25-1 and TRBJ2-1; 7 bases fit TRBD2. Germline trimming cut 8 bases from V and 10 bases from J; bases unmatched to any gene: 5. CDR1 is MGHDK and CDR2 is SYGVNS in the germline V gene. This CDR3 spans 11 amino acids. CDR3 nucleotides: TGTGCCAGCGCGACGGGACTAGAGCAGTTCTTC. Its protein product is CASATGLEQFF.

CDR3 protein: CASSIPGPTEAFF. The CDR3, as DNA: TGTGCCAGTAGTATTCCAGGGCCCACTGAAGCTTTCTTT. The chain is built from TRBV19 and TRBJ1-1; D is perhaps TRBD1 (5 bases). The CDR3 is 13 amino acids. Per the germline V gene, CDR1 is LNHDA and CDR2 is SQIVND (reference sequence). The V end lost 3 bases, the J end lost 4 bases, and 9 bases lay between the germline ends.

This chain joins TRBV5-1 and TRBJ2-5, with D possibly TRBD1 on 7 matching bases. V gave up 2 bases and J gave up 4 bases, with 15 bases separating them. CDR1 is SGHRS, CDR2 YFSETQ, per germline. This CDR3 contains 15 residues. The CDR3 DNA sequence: TGCGCCAGCAGCTTCGACAGGGAGGAACGAGAGACCCAGTACTTC. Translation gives CASSFDREERETQYF.

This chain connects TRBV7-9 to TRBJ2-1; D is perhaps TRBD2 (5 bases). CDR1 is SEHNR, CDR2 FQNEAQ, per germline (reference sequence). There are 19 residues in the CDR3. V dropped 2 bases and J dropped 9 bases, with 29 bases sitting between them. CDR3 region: CASSLRASLSPRGDAEQFF. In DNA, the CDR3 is TGTGCCAGCAGCTTAAGGGCTAGCCTCAGCCCCCGCGGTGATGCTGAGCAGTTCTTC.

The CDR3 DNA follows: TGTGCCAGCAGCGTACTGGGGGGGACAGATACGCAGTATTTT. Amino acids: CASSVLGGTDTQYF. The chain uses TRBV9 and TRBJ2-3, with 7 bases identical to TRBD2. Losses at the gene ends were 1 base for V and 3 bases for J; bases not matched to a gene: 2. CDR3 length: 14 amino acids. From germline, CDR1 is SGDLS and CDR2 YYNGEE. Complete variable domain (other parts from reference TRBV9 and TRBJ2-3): DSGVTQTPKHLITATGQRVTLRCSPRSGDLSVYWYQQSLDQGLQFLIQYYNGEERAKGNILERFSAQQFPDLHSELNLSSLELGDSALYFCASSVLGGTDTQYFGPGTRLTVL.

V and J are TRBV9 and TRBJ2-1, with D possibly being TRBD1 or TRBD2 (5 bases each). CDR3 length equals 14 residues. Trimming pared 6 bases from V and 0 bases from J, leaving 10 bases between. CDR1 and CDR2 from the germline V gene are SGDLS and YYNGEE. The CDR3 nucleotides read TGTGCCAGCAACCGGGACCCCTCCTACAATGAGCAGTTCTTC. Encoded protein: CASNRDPSYNEQFF.